Below, 15 T cell receptor beta chains from the same sample are listed, as sequenced in a study of control samples from healthy donors and cancer patients. Profiling relied on immunoSEQ multiplex PCR, and the TCRdb table lists in-frame clones only, not all of them. This sample carries approximately 100,000 clones, approximately 78% of them seen once, and the ten largest clones take about 2%. Sequencing was performed on blood. The origin of the receptors is a man aged 55-75 years in good health.

The V and J genes are TRBV4-1 and TRBJ2-1; 9 bases map to TRBD2. Trimming removed 0 bases from V and 4 bases from J; junction bases left unmatched: 16. The CDR3 is 20 residues long. Germline V CDR1 and CDR2: MGHRA, YSYEKL. DNA of the CDR3: TGCGCCAGCAGCCAAGATTTCATTCGGGTAGCGGGAGCAGGGTACAATGAGCAGTTCTTC. Translating it yields CASSQDFIRVAGAGYNEQFF.

The chain joins TRBV11-1 to TRBJ1-1; no clear D. V was pared by 5 bases and J by 0 bases, with 7 bases between. CDR1 is SGHAT, CDR2 FQDESV, per germline (reference sequence). The CDR3 extends over 13 amino acids. The CDR3 DNA follows: TGTGCCAGCAGCCCGTCCCTGAACACTGAAGCTTTCTTT. Translated: CASSPSLNTEAFF.

This sequence joins TRBV19 and TRBJ1-2; possibly TRBD1 for D (5 bases). This CDR3 has 16 residues. Between the trimmed V and J ends, which lost 1 base and 6 bases, there was a span of 18 bases. The germline CDR1 and CDR2 sequences are LNHDA and SQIVND (reference sequence). The CDR3 loop reads CASSIGTGTVLNGYTF. For the CDR3, the DNA is TGTGCCAGTAGTATAGGGACCGGGACCGTGTTGAATGGCTACACCTTC. The full variable domain, in which reference TRBV19 and TRBJ1-2 provide the parts outside the CDR3, is DGGITQSPKYLFRKEGQNVTLSCEQNLNHDAMYWYRQDPGQGLRLIYYSQIVNDFQKGDIAEGYSVSREKKESFPLTVTSAQKNPTAFYLCASSIGTGTVLNGYTFGSGTRLTVV.

V usage is TRBV9 and J usage is TRBJ2-5; 10 nucleotides line up with TRBD2. The V gene end was trimmed by 3 bases and the J gene end by 2 bases; junction bases not matched to a gene: 7. The CDR3 extends over 16 amino acids. Per the germline V gene, CDR1 is SGDLS and CDR2 is YYNGEE. This CDR3 is CASSGSSGGTQETQYF. Here the CDR3 DNA reads TGTGCCAGCAGCGGTTCTAGCGGGGGAACTCAAGAGACCCAGTACTTC.

The chain employs TRBV10-3 and TRBJ2-3, with a tentative D call TRBD2 (7 bases). The V end was cut by 3 bases, the J end by 5 bases, with 15 bases between. The CDR3 totals 15 residues. Germline CDR1 reads ENHRY; CDR2 reads SYGVKD. This chain's CDR3 is CAISDLGGGGDTQYF. The CDR3 coding sequence is TGTGCCATCAGTGATCTGGGGGGGGGCGGAGATACGCAGTATTTT.

This clone is medium-sized in the sample. The chain joins TRBV7-8 to TRBJ1-4; a weak D match, TRBD1 (6 bases). The ends were cut back, 0 bases at V and 7 bases at J, with 12 bases in the middle. CDR1 and CDR2 (germline): SGHVS, FQNEAQ. This CDR3 spans 15 amino acids. As DNA, the CDR3 is TGTGCCAGCAGCTTAGCGGACAGCCCGTCTGAAAAACTGTTTTTT. Its translation: CASSLADSPSEKLFF.

The chain combines TRBV5-5 with TRBJ1-2; TRBD1 aligns across 11 bases. Germline trimming cut 3 bases from V and 2 bases from J; bases unmatched to any gene: 6. The CDR3 contains 16 residues. In germline, CDR1 is SGHKS, CDR2 YYEKEE (reference sequence). The CDR3, as DNA: TGTGCCAGCAGCTATGGACAGGGGGCTTCCAACTATGGCTACACCTTC. Translated: CASSYGQGASNYGYTF. Full variable domain (remainder filled in from reference TRBV5-5 and TRBJ1-2): DAGVTQSPTHLIKTRGQQVTLRCSPISGHKSVSWYQQVLGQGPQFIFQYYEKEERGRGNFPDRFSARQFPNYSSELNVNALLLGDSALYLCASSYGQGASNYGYTFGSGTRLTVV.

The chain is built from TRBV5-6 and TRBJ1-5; the D is unclear. In germline, CDR1 is SGHDT, CDR2 YYEEEE. With 1 base removed from V and 4 bases from J, the gap between germline ends came to 15 bases. The CDR3 length is 16 residues. This CDR3 reads CASSLYGSRINQPQHF. CDR3 nucleotide sequence: TGTGCCAGCAGCTTGTATGGGAGTCGGATAAATCAGCCCCAGCATTTT.

This clone was counted a few times. The genes are TRBV9 and TRBJ2-2; D is unresolved. CDR3 size: 14 residues. Trimming left V 0 bases short and J 9 bases short, with 12 bases between. The V gene's germline CDR1 is SGDLS and CDR2 YYNGEE. The CDR3 loop reads CASSVGYGPRELFF. The CDR3, as DNA: TGTGCCAGCAGCGTAGGGTACGGTCCCCGGGAGCTGTTTTTT. Using reference TRBV9 and TRBJ2-2 for the parts outside the CDR3, the full variable domain is DSGVTQTPKHLITATGQRVTLRCSPRSGDLSVYWYQQSLDQGLQFLIQYYNGEERAKGNILERFSAQQFPDLHSELNLSSLELGDSALYFCASSVGYGPRELFFGEGSRLTVL.

This sequence joins TRBV4-1 and TRBJ2-3, with 8 bases fitting TRBD2. The CDR3 runs to 18 residues. V shed 2 bases, J shed 2 bases, and the junction held 12 bases outside the gene matches. Germline V lookup: CDR1 MGHRA, CDR2 YSYEKL. CDR3 nucleotides: TGCGCCAGCAGCCAAACGGGGGGCCTAGCGGGCATCACAGATACGCAGTATTTT. Its translation: CASSQTGGLAGITDTQYF.

This chain links TRBV19 with TRBJ2-3; D gene ambiguous. The CDR3 is 14 residues long. Trimming left V 0 bases short and J 6 bases short, with 10 bases between. From germline, CDR1 is LNHDA and CDR2 SQIVND (reference sequence). In nucleotides, the CDR3 is TGTGCCAGTAGTATAGATCTAGATCCGGATACGCAGTATTTT. As protein: CASSIDLDPDTQYF. The entire variable domain, with the rest obtained from reference TRBV19 and TRBJ2-3, is as follows: DGGITQSPKYLFRKEGQNVTLSCEQNLNHDAMYWYRQDPGQGLRLIYYSQIVNDFQKGDIAEGYSVSREKKESFPLTVTSAQKNPTAFYLCASSIDLDPDTQYFGPGTRLTVL.

CDR3 region: CASRTTGEETQYF. The CDR3 DNA follows: TGTGCCAGCAGGACTACAGGGGAAGAGACCCAGTACTTC. The rearrangement links TRBV13 to TRBJ2-5, with 7 bases fitting TRBD1. Germline V gene data show CDR1 as PRHDT and CDR2 as FYEKMQ (reference sequence). CDR3 length equals 13 residues. With 6 bases clipped from V and 3 bases from J, the junction kept 4 bases outside the gene matches.

V and J are TRBV24-1 and TRBJ2-3; 9 positions match TRBD1. The CDR3 has 15 amino acids. CDR1 KGHDR and CDR2 SFDVKD come from the germline V gene. V trimming: 7 bases; J trimming: 5 bases; junction bases outside the gene matches: 9. This CDR3 is CATRRGTGLVDTQYF. CDR3 nucleotides: TGTGCCACCAGACGGGGGACAGGGTTGGTAGATACGCAGTATTTT.

The chain carries TRBV27 and TRBJ1-5, with TRBD1 identical over 7 bases. Trimming at V came to 5 bases and at J to 3 bases, leaving 7 bases not matched to a gene. CDR3 length: 15 residues. The germline V gene encodes CDR1 MNHEY and CDR2 SMNVEV (reference sequence). The CDR3 protein is CASSPYRGDNQPQHF. CDR3 nucleotide sequence: TGTGCCAGCAGTCCATACAGGGGTGACAATCAGCCCCAGCATTTT.

The CDR3 DNA is TGTGCCCTGGCCGGATCTACGGAATATAATTCACCCCTCCACTTT. Its protein product is CALAGSTEYNSPLHF. This chain joins TRBV2 and TRBJ1-6; D gene ambiguous. Germline values: CDR1 SNHLY, CDR2 FYNNEI. V was trimmed by 11 bases and J by 4 bases, leaving 18 bases between them. CDR3 size: 15 residues.